These T cell receptor beta chains were read from a single sample in a study of cytomegalovirus exposure and HLA in healthy donors. Libraries were prepared by immunoSEQ multiplex PCR; TCRdb keeps only in-frame clonotypes and omits some of them. This sample has 90,000 to 120,000 clones; around 60% occur once, and the top ten carry approximately 3.8%. The specimen sequenced was PBMCs. These receptors were obtained from a man aged 25-45 years in good health and CMV-seropositive. The CDR3 runs from the conserved cysteine through the conserved F or W. Each record gives: clone size, CDR3 length, V gene, J gene, D gene, CDR3 DNA, CDR3 protein. A D gene is named only where the DNA matches it firmly. Some rows have no size entry. The others give once, few or many, or a class for an expanded clone.

once	14	TRBV5-6	TRBJ2-2	TRBD1	TGTGCCAGCAGCCTGCAGGGGGACACCGGGGAGCTGTTTTTT	CASSLQGDTGELFF
-	13	TRBV5-6	TRBJ2-7	-	TGTGCCAGCAGCTTGAATCTCTCTCCCGAGCAGTACTTC	CASSLNLSPEQYF
-	15	TRBV11-2	TRBJ2-5	-	TGTGCCAGCAGCTTAGATGTAGTGGCCACAGGGACCCAGTACTTC	CASSLDVVATGTQYF
once	16	TRBV10-1	TRBJ1-5	-	TGCGCCAGCTCACCGTCCTTGGGGACTCGCAATCAGCCCCAGCATTTT	CASSPSLGTRNQPQHF
once	17	TRBV2	TRBJ1-5	-	TGTGCCAGCAGTGAGGGTCAGGGTTATAAGAGCAATCAGCCCCAGCATTTT	CASSEGQGYKSNQPQHF
few	14	TRBV5-6	TRBJ2-7	-	TGTGCCAGCAGACCAGCGGGTAGGGCCTACGAGCAGTACTTC	CASRPAGRAYEQYF
-	15	TRBV6-4	TRBJ2-1	TRBD2	TGTGCCAGCAGTGACTCAGCGGGGACTGACAATGAGCAGTTCTTC	CASSDSAGTDNEQFF
-	15	TRBV30	TRBJ2-3	TRBD1	TGTGCCTGGAGTGTACAAGGGACAGGGGCAGATACGCAGTATTTT	CAWSVQGTGADTQYF
-	14	TRBV4-1	TRBJ2-3	-	TGCGCCAGCCGAGGGCGGGGACCCACAGATACGCAGTATTTT	CASRGRGPTDTQYF
-	14	TRBV6-5	TRBJ1-2	-	TGTGCCAGCAGTCGCGAGGGCAACTACTATGGCTACACCTTC	CASSREGNYYGYTF
-	10	TRBV30	TRBJ1-2	-	TGTGCCCGTCCCCCAGGTGGCTACACCTTC	CARPPGGYTF
-	9	TRBV6-6	TRBJ1-2	-	TGTGCCAGCAGTCCCCATCCCACCTTC	CASSPHPTF
-	11	TRBV11-3	TRBJ1-3	-	TGTGCCAGCAGCCTCGGAAACACCATATATTTT	CASSLGNTIYF
-	14	TRBV4-1	TRBJ2-7	-	TGCGCCAGCAGCCGCCAGACAGGCCTGGGCGAGCAGTACTTC	CASSRQTGLGEQYF
once	16	TRBV2	TRBJ1-6	-	TGTGCCAGCAGTGGCGGGGGGGGCTCCTATAATTCACCCCTCCACTTT	CASSGGGGSYNSPLHF
-	16	TRBV7-8	TRBJ1-4	TRBD1	TGTGCCAGCAGCCGAGACAGGGGAAAGACGGGGGAAAAACTGTTTTTT	CASSRDRGKTGEKLFF
-	13	TRBV9	TRBJ1-2	-	TGTGCCAGCAGAACCCCCCAGGGAAATGGCTACACCTTC	CASRTPQGNGYTF
-	16	TRBV7-9	TRBJ2-1	-	TGTGCCAGCAGCCCACGACATGAGAGGGCCTACAATGAGCAGTTCTTC	CASSPRHERAYNEQFF
-	14	TRBV5-1	TRBJ2-1	-	TGCGCCAGCAGCGGGGGGAGCTCCTACAATGAGCAGTTCTTC	CASSGGSSYNEQFF
-	13	TRBV6-5	TRBJ2-3	-	TGTGCCAGCAGTTCCCCAGACACAGATACGCAGTATTTT	CASSSPDTDTQYF
-	15	TRBV10-2	TRBJ2-6	-	TGCGCCAGCAGTGGCGGAGGCTCTGGGGCCAACGTCCTGACTTTC	CASSGGGSGANVLTF
-	10	TRBV30	TRBJ1-2	-	TGTGCCTGGAACAGGAATGGCTACACCTTC	CAWNRNGYTF
once	14	TRBV19	TRBJ2-1	-	TGTGCCAGTAGTATTTGGGGGCAGGTCAATGAGCAGTTCTTC	CASSIWGQVNEQFF
few	13	TRBV2	TRBJ1-1	TRBD1	TGTGCCAGCACCTTGGACAGGTTTTATGAAGCTTTCTTT	CASTLDRFYEAFF
-	17	TRBV10-3	TRBJ2-1	TRBD1	TGTGCCATCAGACCTGGACAGGGCGAGGAATTTACCGATGAGCAGTTCTTC	CAIRPGQGEEFTDEQFF
-	12	TRBV6-5	TRBJ1-1	-	TGTGCCAGCAGTTCGAGGGGGACTGAAGCTTTCTTT	CASSSRGTEAFF
-	15	TRBV6-6	TRBJ1-5	TRBD1	TGTGCCAGCAAGGACAGGGGGCAGGGGAATCAGCCCCAGCATTTT	CASKDRGQGNQPQHF
-	15	TRBV11-2	TRBJ2-6	-	TGTGCCAGCAGCTCCCAGGGCTCTGGGGCCAACGTCCTGACTTTC	CASSSQGSGANVLTF
few	14	TRBV7-9	TRBJ2-1	TRBD1	TGTGCCATCGAGAAGGGACAGGGGAATAATGAGCAGTTCTTC	CAIEKGQGNNEQFF
few	14	TRBV5-1	TRBJ2-7	-	TGCGCCAGCAGCCGATTTGGACACCCCGACGAGCAGTACTTC	CASSRFGHPDEQYF
-	13	TRBV5-1	TRBJ2-4	-	TGCGCCAGCAGCTTGGACCGCGTGGACATTCAGTACTTC	CASSLDRVDIQYF
-	16	TRBV5-1	TRBJ2-2	-	TGCGCCAGCAGCTTGGCCAGCGACAGAAACACCGGGGAGCTGTTTTTT	CASSLASDRNTGELFF
-	14	TRBV10-3	TRBJ1-2	TRBD1	TGTGCCATCAGTGAAGCCAGGGGGGATTATGGCTACACCTTC	CAISEARGDYGYTF
-	13	TRBV11-2	TRBJ2-1	TRBD2	TGTGCCAGCAGCTACGGGACTAGGAATGAGCAGTTCTTC	CASSYGTRNEQFF
-	15	TRBV4-1	TRBJ1-3	-	TGCGCCAGCAGCCAAGGGACAGTCTCTGGAAACACCATATATTTT	CASSQGTVSGNTIYF
-	17	TRBV4-1	TRBJ2-3	TRBD2	TGCGCCAGCAGCCAAGAGGGGCTAGCGGGGCGGAGGGATACGCAGTATTTT	CASSQEGLAGRRDTQYF
-	13	TRBV6-1	TRBJ1-1	-	TGTGCCAGCATCCTCTTTGGGCCCACTGAAGCTTTCTTT	CASILFGPTEAFF
-	12	TRBV13	TRBJ2-1	TRBD2	TGTGCCAGCAGCTTGTGGGAGGGTGAGCAGTTCTTC	CASSLWEGEQFF
few	13	TRBV5-4	TRBJ1-2	-	TGTGCCAGCAGCTTGGGGACGGACAGTTCCTACACCTTC	CASSLGTDSSYTF
-	13	TRBV27	TRBJ2-3	TRBD2	TGTGCCAGCAGTCGGACTAGGACAGATACGCAGTATTTT	CASSRTRTDTQYF
-	15	TRBV28	TRBJ1-2	-	TGTGCCAGCAGTTTCTCGGGTCTAGGGGTGTCTGGCTACACCTTC	CASSFSGLGVSGYTF
-	11	TRBV6-5	TRBJ2-1	-	TGTGCCAGCAGATATCACAATGAGCAGTTCTTC	CASRYHNEQFF
few	15	TRBV19	TRBJ1-4	-	TGTGCCAGTAGTCCCGGCGCGGTAACTAATGAAAAACTGTTTTTT	CASSPGAVTNEKLFF
-	14	TRBV25-1	TRBJ2-2	-	TGTGCCAGCAGCGGTCTAGGAGGCACCGGGGAGCTGTTTTTT	CASSGLGGTGELFF
-	20	TRBV30	TRBJ1-4	TRBD1	TGTGCCTGGAGGCCACATCTAACTCGGGACAGTCTTGCAACTAATGAAAAACTGTTTTTT	CAWRPHLTRDSLATNEKLFF
-	15	TRBV11-2	TRBJ1-2	TRBD1	TGTGCCAGCAGCGGACGGGACAGACCTTACGATGGCTACACCTTC	CASSGRDRPYDGYTF
-	13	TRBV10-2	TRBJ2-7	TRBD1	TGCGCCAGCAGTGGTGGGACAGGAACCGAGCAGTACTTC	CASSGGTGTEQYF
-	14	TRBV5-1	TRBJ2-3	-	TGCGCCAGCAGCTTGCGGGGGACCACAGATACGCAGTATTTT	CASSLRGTTDTQYF
-	13	TRBV7-9	TRBJ2-7	-	TGTGCCAGCAGCTTACCGGGGGCCTACGAGCAGTACTTC	CASSLPGAYEQYF
-	14	TRBV9	TRBJ2-2	TRBD2	TGTGCCAGCAGCGCTAGCGGAAACACCGGGGAGCTGTTTTTT	CASSASGNTGELFF
-	16	TRBV5-5	TRBJ1-2	-	TGTGCCAGCAGCTTGGTTGGTGTCAGCGGTTACTATGGCTACACCTTC	CASSLVGVSGYYGYTF
few	15	TRBV5-1	TRBJ2-6	-	TGCGCCAGCAGCTTGGTGGCTTCTGGGGCCAACGTCCTGACTTTC	CASSLVASGANVLTF
-	15	TRBV9	TRBJ2-7	-	TGTGCCAGCAGCGTAGGTGGAGGGGGGGGCGACGAGCAGTACTTC	CASSVGGGGGDEQYF
-	13	TRBV10-3	TRBJ2-7	-	TGTGCCATCAGTGAGTCGGGCAGCCACGAGCAGTACTTC	CAISESGSHEQYF
few	15	TRBV9	TRBJ2-2	TRBD1	TGTGCCAGCAGCGTAACAAGGGGGCAGAACGGGGAGCTGTTTTTT	CASSVTRGQNGELFF
-	15	TRBV19	TRBJ2-6	TRBD2	TGTGCCACCGGACTAGCGGGGGGGAGGGCCAACGTCCTGACTTTC	CATGLAGGRANVLTF
-	15	TRBV9	TRBJ1-5	-	TGTGCCAGCAGCGTAGGAGAGGATAGCAATCAGCCCCAGCATTTT	CASSVGEDSNQPQHF